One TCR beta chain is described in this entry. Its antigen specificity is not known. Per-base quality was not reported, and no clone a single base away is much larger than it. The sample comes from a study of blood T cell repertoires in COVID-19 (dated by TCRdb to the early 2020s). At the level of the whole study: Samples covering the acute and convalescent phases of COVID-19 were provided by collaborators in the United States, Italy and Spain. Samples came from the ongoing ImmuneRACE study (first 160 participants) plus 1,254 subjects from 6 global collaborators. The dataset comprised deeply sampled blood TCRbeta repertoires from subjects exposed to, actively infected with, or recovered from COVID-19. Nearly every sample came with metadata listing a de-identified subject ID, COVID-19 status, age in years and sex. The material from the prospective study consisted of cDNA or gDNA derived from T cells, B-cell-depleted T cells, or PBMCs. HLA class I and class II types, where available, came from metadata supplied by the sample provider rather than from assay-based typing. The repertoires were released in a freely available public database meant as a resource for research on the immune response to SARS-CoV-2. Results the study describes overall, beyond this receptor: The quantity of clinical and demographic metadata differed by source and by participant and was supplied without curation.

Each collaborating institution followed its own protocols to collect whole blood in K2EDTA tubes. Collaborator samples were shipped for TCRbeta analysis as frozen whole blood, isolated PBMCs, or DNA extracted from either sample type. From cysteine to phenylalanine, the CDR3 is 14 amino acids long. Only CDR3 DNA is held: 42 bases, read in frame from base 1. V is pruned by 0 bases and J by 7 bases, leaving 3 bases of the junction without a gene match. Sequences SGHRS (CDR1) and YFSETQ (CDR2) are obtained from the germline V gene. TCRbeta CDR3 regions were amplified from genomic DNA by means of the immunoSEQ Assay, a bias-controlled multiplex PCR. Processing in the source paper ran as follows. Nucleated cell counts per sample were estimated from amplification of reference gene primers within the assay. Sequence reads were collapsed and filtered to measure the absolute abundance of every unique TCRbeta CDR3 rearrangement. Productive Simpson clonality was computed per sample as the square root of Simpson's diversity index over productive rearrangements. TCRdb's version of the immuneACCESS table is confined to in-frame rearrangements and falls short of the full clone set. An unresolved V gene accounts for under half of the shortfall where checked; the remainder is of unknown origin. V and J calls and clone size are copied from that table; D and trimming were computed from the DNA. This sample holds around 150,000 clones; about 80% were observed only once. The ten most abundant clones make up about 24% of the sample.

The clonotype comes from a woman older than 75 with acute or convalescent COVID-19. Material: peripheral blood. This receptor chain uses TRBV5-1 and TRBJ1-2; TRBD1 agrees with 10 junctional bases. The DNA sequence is TGCGCCAGCAGCTTGGGGACAGGGGGTACTGGCTACACCTTC. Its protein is CASSLGTGGTGYTF.